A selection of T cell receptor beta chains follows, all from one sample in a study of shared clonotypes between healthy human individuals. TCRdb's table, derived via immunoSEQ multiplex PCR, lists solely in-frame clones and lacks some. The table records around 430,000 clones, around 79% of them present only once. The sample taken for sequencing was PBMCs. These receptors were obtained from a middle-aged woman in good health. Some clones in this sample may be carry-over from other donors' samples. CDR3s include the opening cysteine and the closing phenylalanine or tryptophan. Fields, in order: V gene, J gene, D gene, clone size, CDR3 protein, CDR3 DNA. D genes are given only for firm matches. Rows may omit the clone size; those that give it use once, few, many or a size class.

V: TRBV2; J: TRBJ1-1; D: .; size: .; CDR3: CASSNMGANTEAFF; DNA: TGTGCCAGCAGTAACATGGGGGCCAACACTGAAGCTTTCTTT
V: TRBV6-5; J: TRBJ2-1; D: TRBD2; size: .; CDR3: CASGLAGGNEQFF; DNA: TGTGCCAGCGGGCTAGCGGGAGGGAATGAGCAGTTCTTC
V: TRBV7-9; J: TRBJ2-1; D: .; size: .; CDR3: CASSLASHEQFF; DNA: TGTGCCAGCAGCTTAGCATCCCATGAGCAGTTCTTC
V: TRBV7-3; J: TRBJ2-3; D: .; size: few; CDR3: CASAGAGSDTQYF; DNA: TGTGCCAGTGCCGGAGCGGGTTCGGATACGCAGTATTTT
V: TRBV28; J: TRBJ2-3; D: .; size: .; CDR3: CASSTGSIQYF; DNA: TGTGCCAGCAGTACCGGGTCCATACAGTATTTT
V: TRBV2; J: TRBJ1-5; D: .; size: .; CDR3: CASNTVSNQPQHF; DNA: TGTGCCAGCAACACAGTTAGCAATCAGCCCCAGCATTTT
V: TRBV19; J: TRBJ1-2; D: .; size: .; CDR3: CASSMVESYGYTF; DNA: TGTGCCAGTAGTATGGTCGAAAGCTATGGCTACACCTTC
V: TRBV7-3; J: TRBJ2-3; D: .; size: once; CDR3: CASSSMPGLGDTQYF; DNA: TGTGCCAGCAGCTCGATGCCGGGACTTGGAGATACGCAGTATTTT
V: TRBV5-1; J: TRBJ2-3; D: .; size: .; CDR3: CASSLEGATQYF; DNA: TGCGCCAGCAGCTTGGAAGGAGCTACGCAGTATTTT
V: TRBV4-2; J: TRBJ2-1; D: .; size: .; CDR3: CASSHTTQNADEQFF; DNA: TGTGCCAGCAGCCACACTACTCAAAACGCCGATGAGCAGTTCTTC
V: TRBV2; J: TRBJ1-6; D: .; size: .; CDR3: CASRAGLGSKGLPLHF; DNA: TGTGCCAGCAGGGCCGGACTCGGTAGTAAAGGGCTTCCCCTCCACTTT
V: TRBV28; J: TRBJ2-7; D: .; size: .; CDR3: CASSFPGPRRSYEQYF; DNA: TGTGCCAGCAGTTTTCCGGGCCCCCGACGCTCCTACGAGCAGTACTTC
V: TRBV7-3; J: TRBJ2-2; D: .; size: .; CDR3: CASSRGTGNTGELFF; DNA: TGTGCCAGCAGCCGAGGGACGGGGAACACCGGGGAGCTGTTTTTT
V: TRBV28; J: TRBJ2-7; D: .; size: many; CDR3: CASMNREPYEQYF; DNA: TGTGCCAGCATGAACAGGGAGCCTTACGAGCAGTACTTC
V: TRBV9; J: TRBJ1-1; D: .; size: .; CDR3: CASSVANENTEAFF; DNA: TGTGCCAGCAGCGTAGCCAATGAAAACACTGAAGCTTTCTTT
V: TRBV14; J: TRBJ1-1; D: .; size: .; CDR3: CASSQIRQYGTEAFF; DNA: TGTGCCAGCAGCCAAATCAGACAGTACGGGACTGAAGCTTTCTTT
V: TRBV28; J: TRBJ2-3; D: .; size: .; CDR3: CASSPSGLVDTQYF; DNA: TGTGCCAGCAGTCCTTCGGGATTGGTGGATACGCAGTATTTT
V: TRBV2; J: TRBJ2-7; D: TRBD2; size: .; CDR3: CASSEGTSQHYEQYF; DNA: TGTGCCAGCAGTGAAGGGACTAGTCAGCACTACGAGCAGTACTTC
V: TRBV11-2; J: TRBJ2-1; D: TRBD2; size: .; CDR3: CASSKREGPLEVRNEQFF; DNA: TGTGCCAGCAGCAAGCGGGAGGGCCCTCTGGAGGTTCGCAATGAGCAGTTCTTC
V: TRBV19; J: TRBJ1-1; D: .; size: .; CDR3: CASSMGGTEAFF; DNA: TGTGCCAGTAGTATGGGAGGAACTGAAGCTTTCTTT
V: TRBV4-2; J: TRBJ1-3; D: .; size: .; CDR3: CASSQVGSPGGGNTIYF; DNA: TGTGCCAGCAGCCAAGTTGGGTCGCCGGGAGGTGGAAACACCATATATTTT
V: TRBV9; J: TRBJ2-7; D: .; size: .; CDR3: CASSTGTGTGTSRYEQYF; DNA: TGTGCCAGCAGCACCGGGACAGGGACCGGGACTAGTAGGTACGAGCAGTACTTC
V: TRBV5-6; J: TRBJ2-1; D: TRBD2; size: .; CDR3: CASSRLAAAYNEQFF; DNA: TGTGCCAGCAGCCGACTAGCGGCGGCCTACAATGAGCAGTTCTTC
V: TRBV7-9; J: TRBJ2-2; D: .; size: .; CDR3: CASSSLAGELFF; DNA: TGTGCCAGCAGCTCCCTGGCCGGGGAGCTGTTTTTT
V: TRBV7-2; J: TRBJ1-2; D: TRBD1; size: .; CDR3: CASSPSTGNYGYTF; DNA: TGTGCCAGCAGCCCCTCGACAGGGAACTATGGCTACACCTTC
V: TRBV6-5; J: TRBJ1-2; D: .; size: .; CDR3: CASSGGGGYTF; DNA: TGTGCCAGCAGTGGGGGAGGCGGCTACACCTTC
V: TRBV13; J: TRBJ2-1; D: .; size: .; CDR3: CASSLVGQSSYNEQFF; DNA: TGTGCCAGCAGCTTAGTAGGTCAGAGCTCCTACAATGAGCAGTTCTTC
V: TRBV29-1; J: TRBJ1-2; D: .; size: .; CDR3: CSVEGRRDGYTF; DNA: TGCAGCGTTGAAGGACGCCGGGATGGCTACACCTTC
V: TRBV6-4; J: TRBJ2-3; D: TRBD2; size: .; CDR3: CASSRTSGVPDTQYF; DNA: TGTGCCAGCAGTCGGACTAGCGGGGTGCCAGATACGCAGTATTTT
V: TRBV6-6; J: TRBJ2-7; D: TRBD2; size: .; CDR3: CASAREGGSYEQYF; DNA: TGTGCCAGCGCTCGAGAGGGAGGGTCCTACGAGCAGTACTTC
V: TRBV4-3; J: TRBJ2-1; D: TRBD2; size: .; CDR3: CASSQDGAGGPREQFF; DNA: TGCGCCAGCAGCCAAGATGGAGCGGGAGGGCCGAGGGAGCAGTTCTTC
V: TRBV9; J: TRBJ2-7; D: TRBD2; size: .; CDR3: CASSVATSGSYEQYF; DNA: TGTGCCAGCAGCGTAGCGACTAGCGGGAGCTACGAGCAGTACTTC
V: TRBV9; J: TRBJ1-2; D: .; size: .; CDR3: CASSALSGYGYTF; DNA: TGTGCCAGCAGCGCCTTATCTGGATATGGCTACACCTTC
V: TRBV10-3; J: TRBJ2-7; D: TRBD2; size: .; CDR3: CAIIRLAGTSFSEQYF; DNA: TGTGCCATCATCCGACTAGCGGGAACTTCCTTTTCCGAGCAGTACTTC
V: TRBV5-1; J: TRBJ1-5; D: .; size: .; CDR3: CASSLRGEQPQHF; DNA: TGCGCCAGCAGCTTGCGGGGGGAGCAGCCCCAGCATTTT
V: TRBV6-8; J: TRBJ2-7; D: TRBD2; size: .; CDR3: CASRGLAGFYEQYF; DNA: TGTGCCAGCAGGGGACTAGCGGGATTCTACGAGCAGTACTTC
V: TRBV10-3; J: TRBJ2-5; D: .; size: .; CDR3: CATYVNEQETQYF; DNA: TGTGCCACCTACGTGAATGAACAAGAGACCCAGTACTTC
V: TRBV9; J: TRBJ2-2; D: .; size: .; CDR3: CASSVGVASGELFF; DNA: TGTGCCAGCAGCGTAGGGGTAGCGTCCGGGGAGCTGTTTTTT
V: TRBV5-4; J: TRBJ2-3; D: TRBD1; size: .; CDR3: CASSSKTGAITDTQYF; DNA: TGTGCCAGCAGCTCCAAGACAGGGGCCATCACAGATACGCAGTATTTT
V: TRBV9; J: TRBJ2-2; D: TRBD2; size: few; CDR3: CASSGGLAGNTGELFF; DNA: TGTGCCAGCAGCGGGGGACTAGCGGGGAACACCGGGGAGCTGTTTTTT
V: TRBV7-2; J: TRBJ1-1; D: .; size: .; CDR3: CASSVHRSQNTEAFF; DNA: TGTGCCAGCAGCGTCCACAGGAGCCAGAACACTGAAGCTTTCTTT
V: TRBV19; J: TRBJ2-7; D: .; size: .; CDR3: CASSQQGTSYEQYF; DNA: TGTGCCAGTAGTCAGCAGGGTACCTCCTACGAGCAGTACTTC
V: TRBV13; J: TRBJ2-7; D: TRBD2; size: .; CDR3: CASSALAGSYEQYF; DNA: TGTGCCAGCAGCGCACTAGCGGGAAGTTACGAGCAGTACTTC
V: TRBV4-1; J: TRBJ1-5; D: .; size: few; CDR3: CASSLTRQGNQPQHF; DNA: TGCGCCAGCAGCCTAACTAGACAGGGCAATCAGCCCCAGCATTTT
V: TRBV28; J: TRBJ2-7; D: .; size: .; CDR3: CASSFPDRPTYEQYF; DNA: TGTGCCAGCAGTTTCCCCGACAGGCCTACCTACGAGCAGTACTTC
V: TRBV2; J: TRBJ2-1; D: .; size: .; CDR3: CASSGQASSYNEQFF; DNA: TGTGCCAGCAGTGGACAGGCTAGCTCCTACAATGAGCAGTTCTTC
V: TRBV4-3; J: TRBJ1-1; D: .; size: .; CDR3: CASSPDSEGRTAFF; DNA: TGCGCCAGCAGCCCCGACTCGGAGGGTCGAACGGCTTTCTTT
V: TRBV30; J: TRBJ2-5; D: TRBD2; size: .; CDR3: CAWIQREAGEQYF; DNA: TGTGCCTGGATTCAGAGGGAGGCGGGGGAGCAGTACTTC
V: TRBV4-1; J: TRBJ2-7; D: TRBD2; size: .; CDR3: CASSQGQREPHYEQYF; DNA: TGCGCCAGCAGCCAAGGCCAGCGGGAGCCCCACTACGAGCAGTACTTC
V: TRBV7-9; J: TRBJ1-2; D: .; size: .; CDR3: CASSPVYLIGGYTF; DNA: TGTGCCAGCAGCCCAGTTTATTTAATTGGGGGCTACACCTTC
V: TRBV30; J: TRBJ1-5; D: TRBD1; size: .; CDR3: CACQGDSGQPQHF; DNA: TGTGCCTGCCAAGGGGACAGTGGACAGCCCCAGCATTTT
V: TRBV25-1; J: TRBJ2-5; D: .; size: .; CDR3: CASSEYSEQETQYF; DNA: TGTGCCAGCAGTGAATACAGTGAGCAAGAGACCCAGTACTTC
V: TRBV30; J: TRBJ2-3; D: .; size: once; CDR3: CAWNRLAPTDTQYF; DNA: TGTGCCTGGAACCGTCTAGCGCCCACAGATACGCAGTATTTT
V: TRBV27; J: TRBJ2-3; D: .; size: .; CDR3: CASSYSGTDTQYF; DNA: TGTGCCAGCAGTTATAGCGGCACAGATACGCAGTATTTT
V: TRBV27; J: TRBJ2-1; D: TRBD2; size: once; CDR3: CASSPPTSGISYNEQFF; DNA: TGTGCCAGCAGTCCCCCGACTAGCGGGATCTCCTACAATGAGCAGTTCTTC
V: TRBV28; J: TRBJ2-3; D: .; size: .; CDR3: CASSLRGVTDTQYF; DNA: TGTGCCAGCAGTTTGCGGGGAGTCACAGATACGCAGTATTTT
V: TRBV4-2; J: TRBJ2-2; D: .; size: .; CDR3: CASSRGATNTGELFF; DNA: TGTGCCAGCAGCCGGGGGGCCACGAACACCGGGGAGCTGTTTTTT
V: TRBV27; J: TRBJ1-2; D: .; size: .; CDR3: CASSPHLLYGYTF; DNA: TGTGCCAGCAGTCCACACCTCCTCTATGGCTACACCTTC